This T cell receptor beta chain was documented in a study of radiotherapy plus CTLA-4 blockade in lung cancer. Broader study findings: TCR clones of tumor origin grew in blood after radiotherapy plus ipilimumab.

There are 15 residues in the CDR3. Method: immunoSEQ multiplex PCR; TCRdb's copy keeps in-frame clones and lacks some. In the table there are some 30,000 clones, about 81% of which are singletons. As regards this clone: What it binds is unknown.

CTLA-4 blockade using ipilimumab, together with focal radiation, was received by patients with chemo-refractory metastatic non-small-cell lung cancer. This TCR was sampled from a human donor with non-small cell lung cancer that progressed on radiotherapy plus ipilimumab. This chain links TRBV21-1 with TRBJ2-2; TRBD1, the table's D call, was not compared with the DNA. TRBV21-1 is deemed a pseudogene. The input for sequencing was peripheral blood, taken from a patient treated with radiotherapy plus ipilimumab. The CDR3 nucleotides read TGTGCCAGCTCGAGGAGGGACAGACACACCGGGGAGCTGTTTTTT. It encodes CASSRRDRHTGELFF.